This is a list of T cell receptor beta chains from one sample in a study of cytomegalovirus exposure and HLA in healthy donors. Data came from immunoSEQ multiplex PCR; TCRdb stores just in-frame clones and leaves some out. In the table there are tens of thousands of clones, around 94% of which are singletons. Specimen: PBMCs. These receptor sequences come from a man between 18 and 35 years old in good health and CMV-seronegative. The CDR3 runs from the conserved cysteine through the conserved F or W. Fields, in order: J gene, V gene, clone size, D gene, CDR3 protein, CDR3 DNA. A D gene is named only where the DNA matches it firmly. Some rows have no size entry. The others give once, few or many, or a class for an expanded clone.

>TRBJ1-1|TRBV9|once|-
CASSVADGGFGAFF
TGTGCCAGCAGCGTCGCCGACGGGGGGTTTGGCGCTTTCTTT
>TRBJ1-2|TRBV11-3|few|TRBD1
CASRGQGAPGYTF
TGTGCCAGCAGAGGACAGGGGGCGCCTGGCTACACCTTC
>TRBJ1-5|TRBV23-1|-|-
CASSQSVAGKQPQHF
TGCGCCAGCAGTCAATCTGTGGCAGGCAAACAGCCCCAGCATTTT
>TRBJ2-3|TRBV29-1|-|TRBD1
CSVGQGRQTDTQYF
TGCAGCGTTGGACAGGGTAGACAAACAGATACGCAGTATTTT
>TRBJ1-1|TRBV19|-|TRBD1
CASSPYTGTGGTEAFF
TGTGCCAGTAGTCCGTACACCGGGACAGGGGGAACTGAAGCTTTCTTT
>TRBJ1-1|TRBV27|-|-
CASSFTGNTEAFF
TGTGCCAGCAGTTTTACAGGGAACACTGAAGCTTTCTTT
>TRBJ2-7|TRBV28|-|TRBD2
CASSTGTSSNEQYF
TGTGCCAGCAGCACTGGGACTAGCAGCAACGAGCAGTACTTC
>TRBJ1-1|TRBV4-1|-|-
CASSQDRGISEAFF
TGCGCCAGCAGCCAAGATCGGGGGATTAGTGAAGCTTTCTTT
>TRBJ2-7|TRBV11-2|-|TRBD2
CASSQSGTSAYEQYF
TGTGCCAGCAGCCAGAGCGGGACTAGCGCCTACGAGCAGTACTTC
>TRBJ1-2|TRBV28|-|-
CASSPSVDAYGYTF
TGTGCCAGCAGTCCGAGCGTCGACGCGTATGGCTACACCTTC
>TRBJ2-7|TRBV25-1|-|TRBD1
CASRDRATYEQYF
TGTGCCAGTAGGGACAGGGCAACCTACGAGCAGTACTTC
>TRBJ1-2|TRBV25-1|-|TRBD1
CASSAGQGWNGYTF
TGTGCCAGCAGTGCGGGACAGGGGTGGAATGGCTACACCTTC
>TRBJ1-3|TRBV11-2|-|-
CASSLVVGSGNTIYF
TGTGCCAGCAGCTTAGTAGTTGGTTCTGGAAACACCATATATTTT
>TRBJ2-7|TRBV7-9|-|TRBD1
CASSLPQGDSYEQYF
TGTGCCAGCAGCTTACCGCAGGGGGACTCCTACGAGCAGTACTTC
>TRBJ2-1|TRBV11-2|-|TRBD1
CASSLAGPGQYNEQFF
TGTGCCAGCAGCTTAGCCGGACCGGGACAGTACAATGAGCAGTTCTTC
>TRBJ1-2|TRBV10-1|-|-
CASSDAREPNYGYTF
TGCGCCAGCAGTGACGCCAGGGAACCTAACTATGGCTACACCTTC
>TRBJ2-6|TRBV19|-|TRBD1
CAGTGPGANVLTF
TGTGCCGGGACAGGACCTGGGGCCAACGTCCTGACTTTC
>TRBJ2-1|TRBV13|-|-
CASSLDYNNEQFF
TGTGCCAGCAGCTTAGACTACAACAATGAGCAGTTCTTC
>TRBJ2-5|TRBV7-9|-|TRBD2
CASSLVGGGDVQETQYF
TGTGCCAGCAGCTTAGTGGGCGGGGGTGACGTACAAGAGACCCAGTACTTC
>TRBJ2-7|TRBV5-6|once|-
CASSSLTEIYYEQYF
TGTGCCAGCAGCTCCCTGACAGAAATCTACTACGAGCAGTACTTC
>TRBJ2-2|TRBV11-2|-|TRBD2
CASSPSGSAGELFF
TGTGCCAGCAGCCCTAGCGGGAGCGCCGGGGAGCTGTTTTTT
>TRBJ1-1|TRBV7-9|-|TRBD1
CASSLGQGGAFF
TGTGCCAGCAGCTTAGGACAGGGGGGAGCTTTCTTT
>TRBJ2-4|TRBV4-1|-|-
CASSQDRQTKNIQYF
TGCGCCAGCAGCCAAGATCGACAGACCAAAAACATTCAGTACTTC
>TRBJ2-7|TRBV19|-|TRBD2
CASSPRRWSGDDEQYF
TGTGCCAGTAGTCCCCGGAGGTGGAGCGGGGATGACGAGCAGTACTTC
>TRBJ1-2|TRBV18|few|-
CASSLQATLDYGYTF
TGTGCCAGCTCACTCCAGGCGACCCTCGACTATGGCTACACCTTC
>TRBJ1-2|TRBV4-3|-|-
CASSQERGPYGYTF
TGCGCCAGCAGCCAAGAACGGGGTCCCTATGGCTACACCTTC
>TRBJ1-5|TRBV18|-|TRBD1
CASSQDRGVYQPQHF
TGTGCCAGCTCACAGGACAGGGGAGTTTATCAGCCCCAGCATTTT
>TRBJ2-6|TRBV15|-|-
CATSLQASSGANVLTF
TGTGCCACCAGCTTACAGGCCAGCTCTGGGGCCAACGTCCTGACTTTC
>TRBJ2-5|TRBV4-3|-|-
CASSLGTKQETQYF
TGCGCCAGCAGCCTAGGGACAAAGCAAGAGACCCAGTACTTC
>TRBJ2-1|TRBV6-4|-|TRBD1
CASSEGTVNEQFF
TGTGCCAGCAGTGAAGGGACAGTGAATGAGCAGTTCTTC
>TRBJ2-7|TRBV27|-|-
CASRRDASTSEQYF
TGTGCCAGCCGGAGGGACGCCAGTACCTCCGAGCAGTACTTC
>TRBJ2-7|TRBV27|-|-
CASSLPGNSYEQYF
TGTGCCAGCAGTCTACCCGGTAACTCCTACGAGCAGTACTTC
>TRBJ1-2|TRBV4-1|-|TRBD1
CASSQTPTGWYGYTF
TGCGCCAGCAGCCAAACCCCGACAGGGTGGTATGGCTACACCTTC
>TRBJ2-4|TRBV28|-|TRBD1
CASSPQGIAKNIQYF
TGTGCCAGCAGTCCACAGGGGATAGCCAAAAACATTCAGTACTTC
>TRBJ2-2|TRBV11-2|-|-
CASSLVLSTGELFF
TGTGCCAGCAGCTTAGTTCTTTCCACCGGGGAGCTGTTTTTT
>TRBJ2-5|TRBV27|-|TRBD2
CASSPLGLATQETQYF
TGTGCCAGCAGTCCCCTGGGACTAGCGACGCAAGAGACCCAGTACTTC
>TRBJ2-7|TRBV4-1|-|TRBD2
CASSQEGTSGAYEQYF
TGCGCCAGCAGCCAAGAGGGAACTAGCGGTGCCTACGAGCAGTACTTC